The T cell receptor (beta chain) described here comes from a study of spatial heterogeneity in lung cancer. This clonotype showed up many times. From the 5' RACE reads, TCRdb called clonotypes with MiXCR, one entry per CDR3 protein. The data contain approximately 44,000 distinct CDR3 sequences, approximately 14% of them singletons. CDR1 and CDR2 from the germline V gene are LGHNA and YNFKEQ. V lost 0 bases to trimming and J lost 8 bases, with 8 bases between them. This CDR3 is 13 amino acids long. Time point in this sample: sample taken at primary tumor resection. Extraction of whole RNA from tumor, nontumor lung or frozen PBMC preceded unsorted sequencing.

The chain joins TRBV4-2 to TRBJ1-5; D remains ambiguous. The origin of this receptor is a male donor with early-stage non-small cell lung cancer. This specimen was PBMCs, taken at surgery. The CDR3 loop reads CASSQDGRKPQHF. The CDR3 DNA sequence: TGTGCCAGCAGCCAAGATGGAAGGAAGCCCCAGCATTTT.